These 8 T cell receptor beta chains originate from one sample sequenced in a study of response to subunit inactivated influenza vaccine. Each CDR3 protein gets one entry after TCRdb re-called the RT-PCR reads with MiXCR. Of more than 550,000 distinct CDR3 sequences in the sample, roughly 10% were seen once. This material consisted of PBMCs from blood, taken on the day of vaccination. All receptors derive from a middle-aged man who received an inactivated influenza vaccine.

This clonotype showed up just a few times. The chain links TRBV20-1 to TRBJ2-1; 14 bases match TRBD2. This CDR3 region has 18 residues. Germline V gene sequence: CDR1 DFQATT, CDR2 SNEGSKA (reference sequence). The V segment lost 2 bases and the J segment 1 base; nucleotides outside the gene matches: 7. The CDR3 region has the DNA TGCAGTGCTAGACCGGGACTAGCGGGAGATGGATCCTACAATGAGCAGTTCTTC. As protein: CSARPGLAGDGSYNEQFF.

This clonotype was found a few times. This chain connects TRBV28 to TRBJ2-1; a weak D match, TRBD2 (5 bases). Germline V gene lookup returns CDR1 MDHEN and CDR2 SYDVKM. Trimming removed 7 bases at V and 1 base at J, with 8 bases between. CDR3 length: 13 residues. CDR3 nucleotide sequence: TGTGCCAGCACACTAGGTTCCTACAATGAGCAGTTCTTC. Its translation is CASTLGSYNEQFF.

V is TRBV19 and J is TRBJ1-1; 8 bases are a match to TRBD1. J lost 1 base, V lost 4 bases, and 2 bases had no gene match. The CDR3 is 14 amino acids. From germline, CDR1 is LNHDA and CDR2 SQIVND (reference sequence). The CDR3 here is CASSTGQANTEAFF. Here the CDR3 DNA reads TGTGCCAGTAGTACGGGACAGGCGAACACTGAAGCTTTCTTT.

This clonotype was recorded at least ten times. J is TRBJ2-1 and V is TRBV4-1; no clear D gene. This CDR3 has 16 residues. With 0 bases removed from V and 4 bases from J, the gap between germline ends came to 13 bases. Per germline, CDR1 MGHRA and CDR2 YSYEKL. The CDR3 sequence is CASSQDVVVEYNEQFF. The CDR3 DNA follows: TGCGCCAGCAGCCAAGATGTAGTGGTGGAATACAATGAGCAGTTCTTC.

The chain couples TRBV14 to TRBJ2-5; TRBD1 matches 8 bases. Germline CDR1 and CDR2: SGHDN and FVKESK. V was clipped by 3 bases and J by 7 bases; unmatched bases: 7. CDR3 length: 14 residues. CDR3 region: CASSQDRAVGTQYF. The CDR3 region has the DNA TGTGCCAGCAGCCAGGACAGGGCGGTGGGGACCCAGTACTTC.

This clonotype occurred a few times. The chain uses TRBV3-1 and TRBJ2-1, with TRBD2 identical over 8 bases. Germline CDR1 reads LGHDT; CDR2 reads YNNKEL (reference sequence). After removal of 0 bases from V and 4 bases from J, the junction contained 8 bases not matched to a gene. This CDR3 is 17 amino acids long. The CDR3 DNA sequence: TGTGCCAGCAGCCAAGATCTAGGCGGGAGGCTTTACAATGAGCAGTTCTTC. This sequence encodes CASSQDLGGRLYNEQFF.

This clonotype was seen ten or more times. V usage is TRBV4-3 and J usage is TRBJ2-7; D possibly corresponds to TRBD2 (5 bases). The CDR3 runs 13 residues. Trimming cost V 1 base and J 3 bases, with 7 bases left between them. From germline, CDR1 is LGHNA and CDR2 YSLEER. CDR3 sequence (DNA): TGCGCCAGCAGCCAAGCCCGGGGCTACGAGCAGTACTTC. This gives the protein CASSQARGYEQYF.

This clonotype was recorded a few times. This chain joins TRBV28 and TRBJ2-7; a weak D match, TRBD1 (6 bases). Trimming pared 1 base from V and 9 bases from J, leaving 13 bases between. Germline-derived CDR1 and CDR2 are MDHEN and SYDVKM. This CDR3 region has 13 residues. CDR3 coding DNA: TGTGCCAGCAGTTTATCCCCAGGGGAAGTGCAGTACTTC. Translation gives CASSLSPGEVQYF.